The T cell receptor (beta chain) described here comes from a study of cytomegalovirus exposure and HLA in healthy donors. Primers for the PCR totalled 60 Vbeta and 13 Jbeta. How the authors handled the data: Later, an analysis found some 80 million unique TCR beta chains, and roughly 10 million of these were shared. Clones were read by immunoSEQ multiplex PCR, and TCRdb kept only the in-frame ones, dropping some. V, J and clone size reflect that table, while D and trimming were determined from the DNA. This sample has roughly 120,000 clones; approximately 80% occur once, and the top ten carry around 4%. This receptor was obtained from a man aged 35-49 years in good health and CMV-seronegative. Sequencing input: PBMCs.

The DNA for the CDR3 is TGTGCCAGCAGTTTTGGAGGGTTCCTCAATCAGCCCCAGCATTTT. Translation gives CASSFGGFLNQPQHF. This rearrangement joins TRBV28 to TRBJ1-5; D remains ambiguous. This CDR3 is 15 amino acids long. The V gene's germline CDR1 is MDHEN and CDR2 SYDVKM. Trimming pared 3 bases from V and 3 bases from J, leaving 12 bases between.